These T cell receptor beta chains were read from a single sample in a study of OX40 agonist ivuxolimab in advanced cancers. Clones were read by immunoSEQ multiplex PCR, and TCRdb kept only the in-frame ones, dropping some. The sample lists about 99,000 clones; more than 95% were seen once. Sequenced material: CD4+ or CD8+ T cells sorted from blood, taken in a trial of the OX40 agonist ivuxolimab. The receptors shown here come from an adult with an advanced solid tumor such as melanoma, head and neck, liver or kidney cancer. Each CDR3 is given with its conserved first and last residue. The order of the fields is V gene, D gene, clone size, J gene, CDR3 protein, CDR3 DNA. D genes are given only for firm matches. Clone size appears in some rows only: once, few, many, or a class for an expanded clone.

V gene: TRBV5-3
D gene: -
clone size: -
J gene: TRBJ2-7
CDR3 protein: CARRRSNSYEQYF
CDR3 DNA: TGTGCCAGGAGGCGGTCGAACTCCTACGAGCAGTACTTC

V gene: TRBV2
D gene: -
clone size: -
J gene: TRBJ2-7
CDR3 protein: CASSGLSYEQYF
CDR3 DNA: TGTGCCAGCAGTGGCCTCTCCTACGAGCAGTACTTC

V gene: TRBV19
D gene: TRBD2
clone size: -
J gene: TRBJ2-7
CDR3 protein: CASSTRLAGPYEQYF
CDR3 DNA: TGTGCCAGTAGTACCCGACTAGCGGGACCCTACGAGCAGTACTTC

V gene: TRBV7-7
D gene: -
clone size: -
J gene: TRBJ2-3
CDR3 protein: CASSRDPGTDTQYF
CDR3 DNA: TGTGCCAGCAGCCGGGACCCGGGGACAGATACGCAGTATTTT

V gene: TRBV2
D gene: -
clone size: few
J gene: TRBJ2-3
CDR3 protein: CASRFAGHPTDTQYF
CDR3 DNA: TGTGCCAGCAGGTTCGCGGGCCACCCCACAGATACGCAGTATTTT

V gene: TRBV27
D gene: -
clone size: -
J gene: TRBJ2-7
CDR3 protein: CASSFRGDRPTEQYF
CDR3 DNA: TGTGCCAGCAGTTTCAGGGGGGACAGACCTACAGAGCAGTACTTC

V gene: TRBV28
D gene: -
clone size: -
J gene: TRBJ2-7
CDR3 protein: CATAGGGTYEQYF
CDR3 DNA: TGTGCCACCGCAGGGGGAGGGACCTACGAGCAGTACTTC

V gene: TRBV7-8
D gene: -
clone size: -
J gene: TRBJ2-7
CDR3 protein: CASSLIRDYEQYF
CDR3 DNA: TGTGCCAGCAGCTTAATTCGGGACTACGAGCAGTACTTC

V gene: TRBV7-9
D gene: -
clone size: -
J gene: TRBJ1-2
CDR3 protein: CASERLGYGYTF
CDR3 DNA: TGTGCCTCAGAGAGGTTAGGGTATGGCTACACCTTC

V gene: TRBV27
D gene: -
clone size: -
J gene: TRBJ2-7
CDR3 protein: CASSLMGLGTLYEQYF
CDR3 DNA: TGTGCCAGCAGTTTGATGGGTCTCGGGACTTTATACGAGCAGTACTTC

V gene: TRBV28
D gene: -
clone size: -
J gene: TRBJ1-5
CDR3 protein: CASSLRDTTEPQHF
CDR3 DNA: TGTGCCAGCAGTTTAAGGGACACAACGGAGCCCCAGCATTTT